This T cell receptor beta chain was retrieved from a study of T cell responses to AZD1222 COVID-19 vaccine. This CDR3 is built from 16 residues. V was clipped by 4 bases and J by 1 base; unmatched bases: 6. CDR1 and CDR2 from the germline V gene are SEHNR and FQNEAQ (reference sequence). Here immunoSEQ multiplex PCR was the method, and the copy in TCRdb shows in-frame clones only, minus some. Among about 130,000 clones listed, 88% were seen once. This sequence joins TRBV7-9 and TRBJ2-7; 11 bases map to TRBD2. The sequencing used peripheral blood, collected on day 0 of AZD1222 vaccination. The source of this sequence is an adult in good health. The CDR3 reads CASSSSGTSGSYEQYF. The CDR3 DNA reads TGTGCCAGCAGCTCCTCCGGGACTAGCGGTTCCTACGAGCAGTACTTC.